The sequence of this T cell receptor (beta chain) was determined in a study of regulatory dendritic cells for organ transplantation. The CDR3 runs to 14 residues. J lost 2 bases, V lost 5 bases, and 4 bases had no gene match. Germline CDR1 MDHEN, CDR2 SYDVKM. On this clone itself: Antigen unknown.

Profiled with immunoSEQ multiplex PCR; TCRdb holds only in-frame clones, not every one. This sample yields over 10,000 clones, of which 89% are seen a single time; about 0.21% belongs to the top ten. Sorted subsets were CFSE-labeled and cultured approximately 5 days with allogeneic dendritic cells. The sample comprised naive CD8+ T cells from blood cultured with regulatory dendritic cells. Indicated subset: CD45RA+ naive T cells. The genes are TRBV28 and TRBJ2-7; 9 nucleotides align to TRBD1. The receptor comes from a human donor in good health. The CDR3 spells CASSNRDRAYEQYF. The CDR3 DNA reads TGTGCCAGCAGTAACCGGGACAGGGCCTACGAGCAGTACTTC. Based on the CDR3 plus reference TRBV28 and TRBJ2-7, the full variable domain is DVKVTQSSRYLVKRTGEKVFLECVQDMDHENMFWYRQDPGLGLRLIYFSYDVKMKEKGDIPEGYSVSREKKERFSLILESASTNQTSMYLCASSNRDRAYEQYFGPGTRLTVT.